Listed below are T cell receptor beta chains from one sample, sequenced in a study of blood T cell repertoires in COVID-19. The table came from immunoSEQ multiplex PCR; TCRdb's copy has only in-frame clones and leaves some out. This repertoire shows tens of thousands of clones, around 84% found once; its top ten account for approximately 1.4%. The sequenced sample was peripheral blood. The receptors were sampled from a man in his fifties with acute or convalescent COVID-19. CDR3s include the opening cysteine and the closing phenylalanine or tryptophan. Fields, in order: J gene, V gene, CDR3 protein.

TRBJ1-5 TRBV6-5 CASNGQGSQPQHF
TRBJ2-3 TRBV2 CASRELAGAGTDTQYF
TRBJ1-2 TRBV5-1 CASSPGGLLGTF
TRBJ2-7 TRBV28 CASSKDLLSSYEQYF
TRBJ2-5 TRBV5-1 CASSPGLAGWDETQYF
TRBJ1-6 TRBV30 CAWSEGPNSPLHF
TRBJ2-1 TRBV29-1 CSAGSRGLYNEQFF
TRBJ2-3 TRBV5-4 CASSLDGPITDTQYF
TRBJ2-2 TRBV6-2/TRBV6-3 CASSYSLAGVLSTGELFF
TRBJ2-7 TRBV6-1 CASSEASPGGSYEQYF
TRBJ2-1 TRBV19 CASSIDTSTEQFF
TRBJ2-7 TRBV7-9 CASSSDSSHYEQYF
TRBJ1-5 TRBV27 CASSLGGTRRPQHF
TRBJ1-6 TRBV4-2 CASSQAASGNRNSPLHF
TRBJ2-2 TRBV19 CASSNRADTGELFF
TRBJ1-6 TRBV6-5 CASRNRGYNSPLHF
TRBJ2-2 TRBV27 CASSLSFGELFF
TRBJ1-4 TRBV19 CASSDPSRGSTNEKLFF
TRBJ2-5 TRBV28 CASSLLRRFRGETQYF
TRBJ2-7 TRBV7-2 CASSWSSGSMNEQYF
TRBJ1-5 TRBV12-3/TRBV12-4 CASSLGRHQPQHF